The 16 T cell receptor beta chains in this list originate from one sample, sequenced in a study of blood T cell repertoires in COVID-19. Data came from immunoSEQ multiplex PCR; TCRdb stores just in-frame clones and leaves some out. The sample includes about 270,000 clones, about four fifths of them seen just once. The sequenced material came from peripheral blood. Receptors originate from a woman in her forties or fifties who had recovered from COVID-19.

J is TRBJ1-1 and V is TRBV10-3; D not certain. The CDR3 covers 13 residues. The V end lost 7 bases, the J end lost 0 bases, and 9 bases lay between the germline ends. CDR1 ENHRY and CDR2 SYGVKD come from the germline V gene. Here the CDR3 reads CAITVGVNTEAFF. CDR3 sequence (DNA): TGTGCCATCACCGTGGGAGTGAACACTGAAGCTTTCTTT.

The chain carries TRBV6-2 or TRBV6-3 and TRBJ1-1; D is possibly TRBD1 (6 bases). In germline, CDR1 is MNHEY, CDR2 SVGEGT. V was cut by 5 bases and J by 0 bases, with 13 bases left in between. This CDR3 contains 15 residues. CDR3 sequence: CASSGRTAMNTEAFF. DNA of the CDR3: TGTGCCAGCAGTGGACGGACAGCGATGAACACTGAAGCTTTCTTT.

The V call is TRBV28, the J call TRBJ1-5; D unclear. Trimming left V 5 bases short and J 1 base short, with 6 bases between. The CDR3 has 13 amino acids. Germline loops: CDR1 MDHEN, CDR2 SYDVKM. The CDR3 nucleotides read TGTGCCAGCAGTCCCTCCAGCAATCAGCCCCAGCATTTT. This codes for CASSPSSNQPQHF.

The chain recombines TRBV27 with TRBJ1-1; 11 bases fit TRBD1. This CDR3 has 14 residues. Germline CDR1 reads MNHEY; CDR2 reads SMNVEV (reference sequence). V trimming: 5 bases; J trimming: 5 bases; junction bases outside the gene matches: 4. Here the CDR3 DNA reads TGTGCCAGCAGTCCAGGGACAGGGGGGACTGAAGCTTTCTTT. This gives the protein CASSPGTGGTEAFF.

This clone was seen a few times. J is TRBJ1-2 and V is TRBV7-2, with TRBD1 as a possible D gene (5 bases). Germline V gives CDR1 SGHTA, CDR2 FQGNSA. Trimming shortened V by 4 bases and J by 5 bases, and 17 bases separated the two germline ends. The CDR3 is made up of 15 amino acids. The CDR3 is CASSSPPRGKYGYTF. In nucleotides, the CDR3 is TGTGCCAGCAGCTCACCCCCCCGGGGGAAATATGGCTACACCTTC.

The V gene is TRBV21-1, the J gene TRBJ2-7; the table calls TRBD1, which could not be checked here. TRBV21-1 is a pseudogene. The CDR3 extends over 15 amino acids. The CDR3: CASSKVGQGVSEQYF. CDR3 DNA: TGTGCCAGCAGCAAAGTGGGACAGGGGGTTTCCGAGCAGTACTTC.

This chain connects TRBV7-9 to TRBJ2-2; 8 bases agree with TRBD1. V lost 5 bases, J lost 8 bases, and 10 bases stayed unmatched. The CDR3 sequence is 15 residues long. Germline loops: CDR1 SEHNR, CDR2 FQNEAQ (reference sequence). The CDR3 nucleotides are TGTGCCAGCAGCCGACGGACAGGGAGAGTAGGGGAGCTGTTTTTT. It specifies CASSRRTGRVGELFF.

The rearrangement uses TRBV25-1 and TRBJ2-3; tentatively, D is TRBD2 (5 bases). The germline gives CDR1 MGHDK, CDR2 SYGVNS. Deletions cut 3 bases from V and 3 bases from J, with 19 bases between. The CDR3 contains 17 residues. For the CDR3, the DNA is TGTGCCAGCAGTGACCCTCGGGAAGGGAAGACGACAGATACGCAGTATTTT. Amino acids: CASSDPREGKTTDTQYF.

In this sample, this clone turned up once. The gene calls are TRBV27 and TRBJ2-7, with 9 positions matching TRBD2. The CDR3 is 15 amino acids. CDR1 and CDR2 (germline): MNHEY, SMNVEV (reference sequence). V was pared by 6 bases and J by 0 bases, with 6 bases of the junction left unmatched. CDR3 amino acids: CASSLTSGFSYEQYF. CDR3 coding DNA: TGTGCCAGCAGCTTGACTAGCGGATTCTCCTACGAGCAGTACTTC.

The chain recombines TRBV5-4 with TRBJ2-5; tentatively, D is TRBD2 (6 bases). Germline V gene sequence: CDR1 SGHNT, CDR2 YYREEE (reference sequence). The CDR3 is made up of 16 amino acids. The ends were cut back, 0 bases at V and 2 bases at J, with 14 bases in the middle. CDR3 in amino acids: CASSLDLVGGQETQYF. The DNA for the CDR3 is TGTGCCAGCAGCTTGGATCTAGTGGGGGGACAAGAGACCCAGTACTTC.

The chain couples TRBV28 to TRBJ1-2; D gene unclear. The CDR3 runs 11 residues. The germline gives CDR1 MDHEN, CDR2 SYDVKM. Trimming shortened V by 4 bases and J by 5 bases, and 5 bases separated the two germline ends. As DNA, the CDR3 is TGTGCCAGCAGTTCTCTGTATGGCTACACCTTC. Protein sequence: CASSSLYGYTF.

The chain uses TRBV7-8 and TRBJ2-2, with a weak D call TRBD1 (5 bases). Trimming took off 5 bases at V and 7 bases at J, with 14 bases between the two ends. This CDR3 has 14 residues. Germline V gene sequence: CDR1 SGHVS, CDR2 FQNEAQ. CDR3 bases: TGTGCCAGCAGCACCCGACAGCAAGGCGGGGAGCTGTTTTTT. It translates to CASSTRQQGGELFF.

The sample holds a few counts of this clone. The chain joins TRBV11-2 to TRBJ1-3, with 8 bases matching TRBD1. The CDR3 contains 16 residues. V lost 5 bases and J lost 3; bases outside the gene matches: 9. Germline CDR1 reads SGHAT; CDR2 reads FQNNGV. The CDR3, as DNA: TGTGCCAGCAGCGAAAAACAGGGGGATAATGGAAACACCATATATTTT. Translating it yields CASSEKQGDNGNTIYF.

This clone was detected only once. The chain employs TRBV27 and TRBJ2-1, with 11 bases fitting TRBD2. Losses at the gene ends were 2 bases for V and 9 bases for J; bases not matched to a gene: 21. Germline V gene sequence: CDR1 MNHEY, CDR2 SMNVEV (reference sequence). The CDR3 consists of 20 residues. CDR3 in amino acids: CASSLRFGLAGDMGRVEQFF. CDR3 in DNA: TGTGCCAGCAGTTTAAGGTTTGGACTAGCGGGCGACATGGGGAGGGTTGAGCAGTTCTTC.

The CDR3, as DNA: TGTGCCAGCAGTTTATTTAGGACAGGCTACTACACTGAAGCTTTCTTT. Translation: CASSLFRTGYYTEAFF. The chain combines TRBV27 with TRBJ1-1, with 7 bases fitting TRBD1. The V gene end was trimmed by 1 base and the J gene end by 3 bases; junction bases not matched to a gene: 8. The germline CDR1 and CDR2 sequences are MNHEY and SMNVEV (reference sequence). CDR3 length: 16 residues.

V gene TRBV10-2 combines with J gene TRBJ2-7, with 7 bases lining up with TRBD1. CDR1 is WSHSY and CDR2 is SAAADI in the germline V gene. This CDR3 contains 14 residues. The trim removed 6 bases at V and 4 bases at J, leaving 9 bases unmatched. The chain's CDR3 is CASRPGGERYEQYF. CDR3 nucleotide sequence: TGCGCCAGCAGGCCAGGGGGAGAGAGGTACGAGCAGTACTTC.